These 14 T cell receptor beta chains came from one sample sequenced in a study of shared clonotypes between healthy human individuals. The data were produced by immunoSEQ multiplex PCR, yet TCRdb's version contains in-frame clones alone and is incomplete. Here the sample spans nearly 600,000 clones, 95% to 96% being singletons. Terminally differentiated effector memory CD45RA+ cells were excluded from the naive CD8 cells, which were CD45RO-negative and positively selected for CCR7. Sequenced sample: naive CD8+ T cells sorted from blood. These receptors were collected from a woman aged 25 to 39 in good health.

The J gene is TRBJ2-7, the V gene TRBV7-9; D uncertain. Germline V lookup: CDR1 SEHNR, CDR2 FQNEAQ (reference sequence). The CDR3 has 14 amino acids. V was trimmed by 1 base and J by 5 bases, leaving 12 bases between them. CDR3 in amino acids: CASSLGSRSHEQYF. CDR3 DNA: TGTGCCAGCAGCTTAGGATCGCGATCTCACGAGCAGTACTTC.

Written as DNA, the CDR3 is TGCGCCAGCAGCTTGGCCGATTGGCAGTCGACCTCTCCAACTAATGAAAAACTGTTTTTT. Protein product: CASSLADWQSTSPTNEKLFF. The chain carries TRBV5-1 and TRBJ1-4; no clear D gene. Trimming took off 0 bases at V and 0 bases at J, with 21 bases between the two ends. The germline gives CDR1 SGHRS, CDR2 YFSETQ. The CDR3 runs 20 residues.

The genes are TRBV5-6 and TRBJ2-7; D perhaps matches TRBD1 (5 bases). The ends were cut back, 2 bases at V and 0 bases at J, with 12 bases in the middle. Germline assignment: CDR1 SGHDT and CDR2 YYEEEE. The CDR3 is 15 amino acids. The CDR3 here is CASSLKYDSSYEQYF. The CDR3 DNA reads TGTGCCAGCAGCTTAAAATATGACAGCTCCTACGAGCAGTACTTC. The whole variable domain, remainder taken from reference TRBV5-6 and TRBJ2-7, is DAGVTQSPTHLIKTRGQQVTLRCSPKSGHDTVSWYQQALGQGPQFIFQYYEEEERQRGNFPDRFSGHQFPNYSSELNVNALLLGDSALYLCASSLKYDSSYEQYFGPGTRLTVT.

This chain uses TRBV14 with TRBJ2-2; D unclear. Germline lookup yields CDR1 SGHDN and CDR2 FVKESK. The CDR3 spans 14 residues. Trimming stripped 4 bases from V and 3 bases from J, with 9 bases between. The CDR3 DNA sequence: TGTGCCAGCAGCCTCGGACCGTACACCGGGGAGCTGTTTTTT. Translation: CASSLGPYTGELFF.

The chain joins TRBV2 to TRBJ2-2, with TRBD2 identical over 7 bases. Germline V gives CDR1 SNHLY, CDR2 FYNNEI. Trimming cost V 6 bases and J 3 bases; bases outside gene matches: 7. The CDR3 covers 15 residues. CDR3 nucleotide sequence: TGTGCCAGCAGGGGGGGAGGGCTATACACCGGGGAGCTGTTTTTT. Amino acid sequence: CASRGGGLYTGELFF.

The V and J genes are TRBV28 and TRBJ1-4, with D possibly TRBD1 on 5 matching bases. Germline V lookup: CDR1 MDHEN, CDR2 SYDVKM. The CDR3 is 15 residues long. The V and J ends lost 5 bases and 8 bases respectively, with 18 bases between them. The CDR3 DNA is TGTGCCAGCAGTGGGGGAGTCCTTGAAGGGGAAAAACTGTTTTTT. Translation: CASSGGVLEGEKLFF. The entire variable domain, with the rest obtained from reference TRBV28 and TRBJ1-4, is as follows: DVKVTQSSRYLVKRTGEKVFLECVQDMDHENMFWYRQDPGLGLRLIYFSYDVKMKEKGDIPEGYSVSREKKERFSLILESASTNQTSMYLCASSGGVLEGEKLFFGSGTQLSVL.

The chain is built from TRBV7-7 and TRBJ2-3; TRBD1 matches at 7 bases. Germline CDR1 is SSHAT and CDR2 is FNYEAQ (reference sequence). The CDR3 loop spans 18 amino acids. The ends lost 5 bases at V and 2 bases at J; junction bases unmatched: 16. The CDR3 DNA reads TGTGCCAGCAGCCCCGGCCCTAAAGGGACAGCGGACACAGATACGCAGTATTTT. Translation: CASSPGPKGTADTDTQYF.

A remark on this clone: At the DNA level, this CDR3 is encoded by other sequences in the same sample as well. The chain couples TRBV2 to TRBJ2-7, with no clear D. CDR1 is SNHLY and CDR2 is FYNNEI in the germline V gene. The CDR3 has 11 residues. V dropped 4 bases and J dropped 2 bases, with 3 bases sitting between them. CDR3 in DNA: TGTGCCAGCAGTGGTGCCTACGAGCAGTACTTC. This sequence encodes CASSGAYEQYF. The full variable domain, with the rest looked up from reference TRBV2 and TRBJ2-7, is EPEVTQTPSHQVTQMGQEVILRCVPISNHLYFYWYRQILGQKVEFLVSFYNNEISEKSEIFDDQFSVERPDGSNFTLKIRSTKLEDSAMYFCASSGAYEQYFGPGTRLTVT.

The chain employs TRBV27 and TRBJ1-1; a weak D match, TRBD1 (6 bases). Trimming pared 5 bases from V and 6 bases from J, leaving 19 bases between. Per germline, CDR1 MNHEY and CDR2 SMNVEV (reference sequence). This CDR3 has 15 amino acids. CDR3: CASSTQTRGTAEAFF. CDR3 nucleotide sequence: TGTGCCAGCAGTACCCAAACCAGGGGTACAGCTGAAGCTTTCTTT.

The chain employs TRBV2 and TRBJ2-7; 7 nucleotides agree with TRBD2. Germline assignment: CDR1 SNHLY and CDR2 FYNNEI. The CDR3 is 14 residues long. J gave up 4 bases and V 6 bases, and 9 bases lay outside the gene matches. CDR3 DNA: TGTGCCAGCAGGGGAGGGTCGAGGGGATACGAGCAGTACTTC. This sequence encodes CASRGGSRGYEQYF.

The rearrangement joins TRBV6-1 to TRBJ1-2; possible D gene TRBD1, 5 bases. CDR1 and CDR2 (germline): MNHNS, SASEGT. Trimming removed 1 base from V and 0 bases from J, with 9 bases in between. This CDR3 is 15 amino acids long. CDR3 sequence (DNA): TGTGCCAGCAGTGAAGGACAGCTAGCTAACTATGGCTACACCTTC. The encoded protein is CASSEGQLANYGYTF.

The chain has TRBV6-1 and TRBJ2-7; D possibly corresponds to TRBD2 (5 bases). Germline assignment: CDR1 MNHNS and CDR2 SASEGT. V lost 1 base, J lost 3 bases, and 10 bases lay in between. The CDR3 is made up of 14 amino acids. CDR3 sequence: CASSEERVDYEQYF. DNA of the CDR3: TGTGCCAGCAGTGAAGAGAGGGTCGACTACGAGCAGTACTTC.

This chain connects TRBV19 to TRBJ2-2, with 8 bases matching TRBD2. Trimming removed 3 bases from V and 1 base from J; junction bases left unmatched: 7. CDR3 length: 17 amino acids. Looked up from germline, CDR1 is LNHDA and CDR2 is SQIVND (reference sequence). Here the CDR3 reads CASSISLREENTGELFF. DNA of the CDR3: TGTGCCAGTAGTATTAGTTTGCGGGAGGAGAACACCGGGGAGCTGTTTTTT. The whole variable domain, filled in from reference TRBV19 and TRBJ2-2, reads DGGITQSPKYLFRKEGQNVTLSCEQNLNHDAMYWYRQDPGQGLRLIYYSQIVNDFQKGDIAEGYSVSREKKESFPLTVTSAQKNPTAFYLCASSISLREENTGELFFGEGSRLTVL.

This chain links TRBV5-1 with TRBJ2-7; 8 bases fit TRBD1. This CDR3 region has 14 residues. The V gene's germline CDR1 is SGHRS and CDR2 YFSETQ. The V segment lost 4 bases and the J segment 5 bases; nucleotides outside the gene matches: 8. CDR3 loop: CASSLGQGGNEQYF. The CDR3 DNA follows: TGCGCCAGCAGCCTAGGACAGGGTGGAAACGAGCAGTACTTC.